One sample yielded the 24 T cell receptor beta chains listed below, sequenced in a study of blood T cell repertoires in COVID-19. Generated by immunoSEQ multiplex PCR, the TCRdb table keeps only in-frame clones and is missing some. The sample holds under 200,000 clones, about 80% seen once. The sequencing sample was made of peripheral blood. The receptor source for this set is a man between 65 and 80 years old with active or convalescent COVID-19.

This clone was seen just once. For the CDR3, the DNA is TGTGCCAGCAGCTTCCGACAGGGGACCGGGGAGCTGTTTTTT. Its protein is CASSFRQGTGELFF. V gene TRBV11-3 combines with J gene TRBJ2-2, with TRBD1 matching 8 bases. With 3 bases clipped from V and 5 bases from J, the junction kept 2 bases outside the gene matches. The CDR3 is 14 amino acids. Germline CDR1 reads SGHNT; CDR2 reads YENEEA.

The chain has TRBV5-5 and TRBJ1-4; perhaps TRBD1 as D (6 bases). The CDR3 runs to 15 residues. V was shortened by 4 bases and J by 2 bases, with 12 bases between the two germline ends. CDR1 and CDR2 (germline): SGHKS, YYEKEE (reference sequence). CDR3 amino acids: CASSRQGPTNEKLFF. In nucleotides, the CDR3 is TGTGCCAGCAGCCGTCAGGGGCCGACTAATGAAAAACTGTTTTTT.

V is TRBV19 and J is TRBJ2-7; the match to TRBD2 covers 10 bases. The CDR3 extends over 14 amino acids. The V and J ends lost 4 bases and 4 bases, in that order; junction bases with no gene match: 4. Germline V gene lookup returns CDR1 LNHDA and CDR2 SQIVND (reference sequence). CDR3 in DNA: TGTGCCAGTAGTACTAGCGGGAGAGGTTACGAGCAGTACTTC. Residues: CASSTSGRGYEQYF.

V and J are TRBV15 and TRBJ2-5, with a tentative D call TRBD2 (6 bases). The germline V gene has CDR1 LNHNV and CDR2 YYDKDF (reference sequence). This CDR3 contains 19 residues. The V and J ends lost 3 bases and 7 bases respectively, with 30 bases between them. CDR3 in amino acids: CATSSRRVRQGGEKGTQYF. The CDR3 nucleotides are TGTGCCACCAGCAGCCGCCGGGTACGGCAGGGAGGAGAGAAGGGGACCCAGTACTTC.

This sequence joins TRBV12-3 or TRBV12-4 and TRBJ1-5; possible D gene TRBD1, 5 bases. This CDR3 is built from 13 residues. The V gene lost 3 bases and the J gene lost 6 bases, with 9 bases spanning the gap. CDR3 DNA sequence: TGTGCCAGCAGTTTCAGCACAGGTCAGCCCCAGCATTTT. Its protein is CASSFSTGQPQHF.

The chain carries TRBV4-1 and TRBJ1-4, with D maybe TRBD1 (6 bases). The CDR3 loop spans 15 amino acids. The V end was cut by 0 bases, the J end by 1 base, with 6 bases between. The germline V gene has CDR1 MGHRA and CDR2 YSYEKL. Written as DNA, the CDR3 is TGCGCCAGCAGCCAAGACAGGGGAACTAATGAAAAACTGTTTTTT. It translates to CASSQDRGTNEKLFF.

The CDR3 DNA reads TGCGCCAGCAGCAACAACAGGGGCAGCTCCTACAATGAGCAGTTCTTC. Translated: CASSNNRGSSYNEQFF. The J gene is TRBJ2-1, the V gene TRBV10-1, with 7 bases identical to TRBD1. The CDR3 is 16 residues long. Germline CDR1 is WNHNN and CDR2 is SYGVQD (reference sequence). V was clipped by 6 bases and J by 0 bases; unmatched bases: 8.

This clone has just a few counts. Other DNA sequences within the sample encode an identical CDR3. The chain is built from TRBV19 and TRBJ1-1; TRBD1 agrees at 8 bases. The CDR3 is made up of 12 amino acids. Germline V CDR1 and CDR2: LNHDA, SQIVND (reference sequence). The J segment lost 8 bases and the V segment lost 5 bases, leaving 4 bases of the junction unmatched. For the CDR3, the DNA is TGTGCCAGTAGTTTTCGGGACAGGGAAGCTTTCTTT. Its protein product is CASSFRDREAFF.

This clone appeared a single time. The chain joins TRBV28 to TRBJ2-1; 10 positions match TRBD2. V shed 2 bases and J 4 bases; nucleotides not matched to a gene: 8. CDR1 and CDR2 (germline): MDHEN, SYDVKM. This CDR3 comprises 17 residues. The CDR3 DNA is TGTGCCAGCAGTTTAGGGACTAGCGCCCCTCGGTACAATGAGCAGTTCTTC. As protein: CASSLGTSAPRYNEQFF.

The chain has TRBV5-5 and TRBJ1-5; a weak D match, TRBD1 (6 bases). The CDR3 is 14 amino acids. The germline CDR1 and CDR2 sequences are SGHKS and YYEKEE (reference sequence). Trimming took 0 bases from V and 5 from J, leaving 9 bases between them. The CDR3 here is CASSLVGGDQPQHF. The CDR3 DNA follows: TGTGCCAGCAGCTTGGTAGGGGGGGATCAGCCCCAGCATTTT.

The chain couples TRBV28 to TRBJ2-4; a weak D match, TRBD2 (6 bases). This CDR3 has 18 residues. From germline, CDR1 is MDHEN and CDR2 SYDVKM. V shed 5 bases and J shed 0 bases, with 20 bases lying between them. This CDR3 is CASSAPSRDSIAKNIQYF. As DNA, the CDR3 is TGTGCCAGCAGTGCCCCCAGCAGGGACTCGATAGCCAAAAACATTCAGTACTTC.

The rearrangement joins TRBV18 to TRBJ2-7, with 10 bases that match TRBD1. There are 14 residues in the CDR3. After removal of 4 bases from V and 2 bases from J, the junction contained 2 bases not matched to a gene. CDR1 is KGHSH and CDR2 is LQKENI in the germline V gene. The CDR3 nucleotides read TGTGCCAGCTCACACGGACAGGGGGCCTACGAGCAGTACTTC. As protein: CASSHGQGAYEQYF.

V is TRBV6-2 or TRBV6-3 and J is TRBJ1-5, with D possibly TRBD1 on 5 matching bases. The CDR3 consists of 16 residues. V shed 2 bases and J shed 0 bases, with 11 bases lying between them. The germline V gene has CDR1 MNHEY and CDR2 SVGEGT. The CDR3 DNA reads TGTGCCAGCAGTTACGCAGGGTTAATTAGCAATCAGCCCCAGCATTTT. It yields the protein CASSYAGLISNQPQHF.

The rearrangement joins TRBV2 to TRBJ1-2; maybe TRBD1 (6 bases). The CDR3 contains 15 residues. Trimming left V 3 bases short and J 6 bases short, with 17 bases between. Germline-derived CDR1 and CDR2 are SNHLY and FYNNEI. This CDR3 reads CASSEGGGRVHGYTF. The CDR3 DNA reads as TGTGCCAGCAGTGAGGGCGGGGGCAGGGTTCATGGCTACACCTTC.

The chain is built from TRBV6-1 and TRBJ1-1, with D possibly matching TRBD1 (5 bases). The V end was cut by 3 bases, the J end by 0 bases, with 14 bases between. In germline, CDR1 is MNHNS, CDR2 SASEGT. CDR3 size: 16 residues. The CDR3 is CASSDQGLWMNTEAFF. The CDR3 DNA reads as TGTGCCAGCAGTGACCAGGGCCTCTGGATGAACACTGAAGCTTTCTTT.

The table lists this clone with a count of one. The chain is built from TRBV30 and TRBJ1-3; the match to TRBD1 covers 9 bases. Trimming at V came to 1 base and at J to 13 bases, leaving 5 bases not matched to a gene. There are 12 residues in the CDR3. Germline values: CDR1 GTSNPN, CDR2 SVGIG (reference sequence). For the CDR3, the DNA is TGTGCCTGGAGTGAACGGGACAGGGTGATATATTTT. This gives the protein CAWSERDRVIYF.

This chain joins TRBV19 and TRBJ2-3; maybe TRBD2 (6 bases). The CDR3 spans 14 residues. Germline V gene lookup returns CDR1 LNHDA and CDR2 SQIVND (reference sequence). V gave up 8 bases and J gave up 2 bases, with 14 bases separating them. This CDR3 is CASQRGIYTDTQYF. CDR3 DNA: TGTGCCAGTCAACGGGGGATCTACACAGATACGCAGTATTTT.

This chain uses TRBV5-1 with TRBJ1-2; no definite D call. V lost 0 bases to trimming and J lost 7 bases, with 7 bases between them. Germline V lookup: CDR1 SGHRS, CDR2 YFSETQ. CDR3 length: 12 amino acids. The CDR3 DNA reads as TGCGCCAGCAGCTTGGACGCTAGTGGCTACACCTTC. Translating it yields CASSLDASGYTF.

A few counts support this clone. The CDR3 bases are TGTGCCAGCATCCACAGGGACAGGGAGCACTACGAGCAGTACTTC. It translates to CASIHRDREHYEQYF. The chain combines TRBV6-5 with TRBJ2-7, with 9 positions matching TRBD1. V was clipped by 7 bases and J by 3 bases; unmatched bases: 10. The CDR3 is made up of 15 amino acids. Germline V CDR1 and CDR2: MNHEY, SVGAGI.

The CDR3: CASKLGTGPLQETQYF. The CDR3 nucleotides read TGTGCCAGCAAACTTGGGACAGGCCCCCTCCAAGAGACCCAGTACTTC. The chain couples TRBV5-5 to TRBJ2-5, with TRBD1 matching over 8 bases. This CDR3 is built from 16 residues. V shed 6 bases, J shed 1 base, and the junction held 11 bases outside the gene matches. In germline, CDR1 is SGHKS, CDR2 YYEKEE (reference sequence).

As concerns this clone: The sample has other DNA sequences that encode this CDR3 too. This chain uses TRBV5-5 with TRBJ1-3; D call uncertain. Trimming took 2 bases from V and 0 from J, leaving 3 bases between them. The CDR3 is 13 residues long. Germline V gives CDR1 SGHKS, CDR2 YYEKEE (reference sequence). CDR3 in DNA: TGTGCCAGCAGCTTCAGCTCTGGAAACACCATATATTTT. Its translation: CASSFSSGNTIYF.

The chain couples TRBV7-2 to TRBJ1-2, with D possibly TRBD1 on 5 matching bases. The CDR3 totals 13 residues. Between the trimmed V and J ends, which lost 6 bases and 8 bases, there was a span of 16 bases. The germline V gene encodes CDR1 SGHTA and CDR2 FQGNSA. CDR3 protein: CASRSDSSWGYTF. CDR3 coding DNA: TGTGCCAGCAGATCAGACAGTAGTTGGGGCTACACCTTC. The full variable domain, with the rest looked up from reference TRBV7-2 and TRBJ1-2, is GAGVSQSPSNKVTEKGKDVELRCDPISGHTALYWYRQSLGQGLEFLIYFQGNSAPDKSGLPSDRFSAERTGGSVSTLTIQRTQQEDSAVYLCASRSDSSWGYTFGSGTRLTVV.

V and J are TRBV30 and TRBJ1-3, with D maybe TRBD1 (5 bases). CDR1 and CDR2 (germline): GTSNPN, SVGIG (reference sequence). V was pared by 0 bases and J by 6 bases, with 15 bases between. The CDR3 is 15 residues long. Here the CDR3 reads CAWSVGQGGINTIYF. The CDR3, as DNA: TGTGCCTGGAGTGTAGGCCAGGGAGGTATAAACACCATATATTTT.

The J gene is TRBJ1-1, the V gene TRBV11-2; perhaps TRBD1 as D (6 bases). CDR1 SGHAT and CDR2 FQNNGV come from the germline V gene. The CDR3 loop spans 15 amino acids. Trimming cost V 5 bases and J 1 base, with 14 bases left between them. The CDR3 region is CASSPRQVPNTEAFF. The CDR3 region has the DNA TGTGCCAGCAGCCCCCGACAGGTACCGAACACTGAAGCTTTCTTT.